A selection of T cell receptor beta chains follows, all from one sample in a study of CXCR3-negative and CXCR3-positive naive CD8 T cells. TCRdb re-called the 5' RACE reads; one entry per CDR3 protein, DNA not given. This listing includes about 41,000 distinct CDR3 sequences. Material: naive CXCR3- CD8+ T cells from blood. These receptors all come from a human donor in good health. Some clones in this sample may be carry-over from other donors' samples. Each CDR3 is given with its conserved first and last residue. Fields, in order: V gene, J gene, CDR3 protein.

V gene: TRBV9; J gene: TRBJ2-2; CDR3 protein: CASSANLNTGELFF
V gene: TRBV28; J gene: TRBJ1-6; CDR3 protein: CASSPGSNSPLHF
V gene: TRBV12-3/TRBV12-4; J gene: TRBJ2-5; CDR3 protein: CASSFSGGAETQYF
V gene: TRBV29-1; J gene: TRBJ2-7; CDR3 protein: CSVDSGEEQYF
V gene: TRBV5-1; J gene: TRBJ2-7; CDR3 protein: CASSLGLGGTYEQYF
V gene: TRBV12-3/TRBV12-4; J gene: TRBJ2-4; CDR3 protein: CASSSSTGGAKNIQYF
V gene: TRBV21-1; J gene: TRBJ1-2; CDR3 protein: CASSTEQGYTF
V gene: TRBV29-1; J gene: TRBJ2-1; CDR3 protein: CSDRELNYNEQFF
V gene: TRBV27; J gene: TRBJ2-7; CDR3 protein: CASRMTGTYEQYF
V gene: TRBV28; J gene: TRBJ2-5; CDR3 protein: CASTTDSLTQYF
V gene: TRBV12-3/TRBV12-4; J gene: TRBJ2-7; CDR3 protein: CASSLGDGEQYF
V gene: TRBV21-1; J gene: TRBJ1-2; CDR3 protein: CASSNRTRGATIEGYTF
V gene: TRBV12-3/TRBV12-4; J gene: TRBJ2-5; CDR3 protein: CASSSSPRETQYF
V gene: TRBV27; J gene: TRBJ2-3; CDR3 protein: CASSLGPDTQYF
V gene: TRBV29-1; J gene: TRBJ2-7; CDR3 protein: CSAGGPYEQYF
V gene: TRBV29-1; J gene: TRBJ2-1; CDR3 protein: CSVEFRGYNEQFF
V gene: TRBV20-1; J gene: TRBJ2-5; CDR3 protein: CSARTTPGAGGTQYF
V gene: TRBV20-1; J gene: TRBJ2-7; CDR3 protein: CSATGRRSSYEQYF
V gene: TRBV5-1; J gene: TRBJ1-2; CDR3 protein: CASSLAGTGNYGYTF
V gene: TRBV20-1; J gene: TRBJ2-3; CDR3 protein: CSAETWGRIDTQYF
V gene: TRBV5-4; J gene: TRBJ1-2; CDR3 protein: CASTSPQTGESYGYTF
V gene: TRBV29-1; J gene: TRBJ1-1; CDR3 protein: CSVEGLNTEAFF
V gene: TRBV4-1; J gene: TRBJ1-1; CDR3 protein: CASSQDGMNTEAFF
V gene: TRBV5-1; J gene: TRBJ2-1; CDR3 protein: CASSLEVGSYNEQFF
V gene: TRBV13; J gene: TRBJ2-7; CDR3 protein: CASSSTRGEQYF
V gene: TRBV29-1; J gene: TRBJ2-5; CDR3 protein: CSVRIGVAYETQYF
V gene: TRBV9; J gene: TRBJ2-7; CDR3 protein: CASSRRPWASDEQYF
V gene: TRBV7-9; J gene: TRBJ1-3; CDR3 protein: CASSPRDGGTPGNTIYF
V gene: TRBV7-2; J gene: TRBJ2-7; CDR3 protein: CASSLGPYGQGYEQYF
V gene: TRBV29-1; J gene: TRBJ2-3; CDR3 protein: CSGLGEGSTDTQYF
V gene: TRBV20-1; J gene: TRBJ2-7; CDR3 protein: CSASGTSGWTSYEQYF